The 5 T cell receptor beta chains below come from one sample, sequenced in a study of blood T cell repertoires in COVID-19. Measured with immunoSEQ multiplex PCR; TCRdb has only the in-frame clones, and not every one. The sample includes around 230,000 clones, 86% of them seen just once. Sequenced sample: peripheral blood. These receptor sequences come from a man in his thirties or forties who had recovered from COVID-19.

V and J are TRBV5-1 and TRBJ2-7; 8 nucleotides match TRBD1. V lost 3 bases, J lost 4 bases, and 9 bases stayed unmatched. In germline, CDR1 is SGHRS, CDR2 YFSETQ. The CDR3 length is 15 residues. CDR3 DNA sequence: TGCGCCAGCAGCTGGACTACCGGGACAGGTTACGAGCAGTACTTC. Its protein is CASSWTTGTGYEQYF.

The genes are TRBV7-9 and TRBJ2-7; no reliable D call. The CDR3 totals 17 residues. The V end lost 5 bases, the J end lost 6 bases, and 26 bases lay between the germline ends. Germline assignment: CDR1 SEHNR and CDR2 FQNEAQ (reference sequence). CDR3 protein: CASSPLEDSWAPSEQYF. CDR3 coding DNA: TGTGCCAGCAGCCCACTGGAAGATTCGTGGGCACCTTCCGAGCAGTACTTC.

The chain employs TRBV15 and TRBJ1-3; TRBD1 matches 7 bases. Germline loops: CDR1 LNHNV, CDR2 YYDKDF (reference sequence). The CDR3 is 18 residues long. With 5 bases clipped from V and 2 bases from J, the junction kept 15 bases outside the gene matches. The CDR3 coding sequence is TGTGCCACCAGCCTCACGGGACAGTCCCCTTGGGCTGGAAACACCATATATTTT. Protein product: CATSLTGQSPWAGNTIYF.

The chain links TRBV21-1 to TRBJ1-2; TRBD1 is taken as the D call from the table, unchecked against the DNA. TRBV21-1 is a listed pseudogene. CDR3 size: 18 residues. CDR3 nucleotides: TGTGCCAGCAGCAAAGAGGAAGCGCGACAGACTCGAACCCAACGGGACACCTTC. It translates to CASSKEEARQTRTQRDTF.

Only one count was recorded for this clone. The chain is built from TRBV29-1 and TRBJ1-2; D is ambiguous. Per the germline V gene, CDR1 is SQVTM and CDR2 is ANQGSEA. The V and J ends lost 0 bases and 0 bases respectively, with 17 bases between them. The CDR3 covers 17 residues. The DNA of the CDR3 is TGCAGCGTTGAAGATGGACTCAAATTCCGCACTAACTATGGCTACACCTTC. As protein: CSVEDGLKFRTNYGYTF.